The rows below give T cell receptor beta chains drawn from one sample of a study of blood T cell repertoires in COVID-19. Method: immunoSEQ multiplex PCR; TCRdb's copy keeps in-frame clones and lacks some. The sample yields under 140,000 clones, approximately 70% seen once. The source material was peripheral blood. The receptors here all came from an older woman with acute or convalescent COVID-19. CDR3s include the opening cysteine and the closing phenylalanine or tryptophan. The order of the fields is D gene, V gene, clone size, J gene, CDR3 protein, CDR3 DNA. The D gene is left open where the match is weak. Not every row has a clone size; where given, it reads once, few, many or a size class.

.	TRBV27	.	TRBJ2-5	CASSLVGAETQYF	TGTGCCAGCAGTTTAGTAGGGGCAGAGACCCAGTACTTC
TRBD1	TRBV5-4	.	TRBJ2-7	CASSLRDRGREQYF	TGTGCCAGCAGCTTGAGGGACAGGGGTCGCGAGCAGTACTTC
.	TRBV3-1/TRBV3-2	.	TRBJ1-5	CASSQELGGSQPQHF	TGTGCCAGCAGCCAAGAATTGGGGGGAAGTCAGCCCCAGCATTTT
.	TRBV7-9	.	TRBJ1-1	CASSLGAGAATEAFF	TGTGCCAGCAGCTTAGGGGCAGGGGCGGCCACTGAAGCTTTCTTT
TRBD2	TRBV12-3/TRBV12-4	once	TRBJ2-7	CASLGAGGLEQYF	TGTGCCTCCCTTGGAGCGGGGGGGCTCGAGCAGTACTTC
.	TRBV15	few	TRBJ1-4	CATSREAGQLNEKLFF	TGTGCCACCAGCAGAGAGGCAGGGCAACTTAATGAAAAACTGTTTTTT
.	TRBV6-6	.	TRBJ2-7	CASSYSRGQNYEQYF	TGTGCCAGCAGTTACTCGAGAGGACAGAACTACGAGCAGTACTTC
TRBD1	TRBV7-3	.	TRBJ2-6	CASSLEGASGANVLTF	TGTGCCAGCAGCTTAGAGGGGGCGTCTGGGGCCAACGTCCTGACTTTC
.	TRBV19	.	TRBJ1-6	CASRTDNSYNSPLHF	TGTGCCAGTAGAACAGACAACTCCTATAATTCACCCCTCCACTTT
TRBD1	TRBV6-5	.	TRBJ2-7	CASSGTGGSEQYF	TGTGCCAGCAGCGGGACAGGGGGTAGCGAGCAGTACTTC
TRBD1	TRBV27	once	TRBJ1-6	CASSLGQGNSPLHF	TGTGCCAGCAGTTTGGGACAGGGAAATTCACCCCTCCACTTT
.	TRBV2	few	TRBJ1-2	CASRRWQRYGYTF	TGTGCCAGCAGGCGGTGGCAGAGATATGGCTACACCTTC
TRBD1	TRBV6-4	.	TRBJ1-3	CASSDGRPGDRVGHTIYF	TGTGCCAGCAGTGACGGCCGGCCAGGGGACAGGGTCGGTCACACCATATATTTT
TRBD1	TRBV19	few	TRBJ1-5	CASTTQGASNQPQHF	TGTGCCAGTACCACGCAGGGGGCGAGCAATCAGCCCCAGCATTTT
.	TRBV7-9	once	TRBJ2-6	CASRNQGITGANVLTF	TGTGCCAGCAGGAACCAGGGTATCACTGGGGCCAACGTCCTGACTTTC
.	TRBV10-1	.	TRBJ2-5	CATSVGIQETQYF	TGCGCCACCTCAGTGGGCATCCAAGAGACCCAGTACTTC